Listed below are T cell receptor beta chains from one sample, sequenced in a study of identical twins' blood T cells. Each CDR3 protein gets one entry after TCRdb re-called the 5' RACE reads with MiXCR. Seen here are hundreds of thousands of distinct CDR3 sequences, around 30% observed once, and the top ten hold about 6%. Input material: PBMCs. The receptors here all came from a woman aged 18 to 49 in good health. Each CDR3 is given with its conserved first and last residue. D genes are given only for firm matches. Some rows have no size entry. The others give once, few or many, or a class for an expanded clone.

CASSLSPTTNEKLFF TGCGCCAGCAGCTTGTCTCCGACAACTAATGAAAAACTGTTTTTT TRBV5-1 few . TRBJ1-4
CASSLQAVSGPYEQYF TGTGCCAGCAGCCTTCAGGCCGTAAGCGGCCCCTACGAGCAGTACTTC TRBV3-1 few . TRBJ2-7
CATRRASTDTQHF TGCGCCACCCGGCGGGCTAGCACAGATACGCAGCATTTT TRBV5-1 . . TRBJ1-5
CASSLRGALYEQYF TGCGCCAGCAGCTTGAGGGGAGCGCTCTACGAGCAGTACTTC TRBV5-1 . . TRBJ2-7
CASKGERLADTQYF TGTGCCTCAAAAGGCGAACGGCTCGCAGATACGCAGTATTTT TRBV19 . . TRBJ2-3
CASSTYSGELFF TGTGCCAGCAGTACTTATTCCGGGGAGCTGTTTTTT TRBV7-3 . . TRBJ2-2
CASSALTLEETQYF TGTGCCAGCTCAGCATTGACACTGGAAGAGACCCAGTACTTC TRBV18 few . TRBJ2-5
CASNEDRAQETQYF TGTGCCAGCAATGAAGACAGGGCCCAAGAGACCCAGTACTTC TRBV25-1 . TRBD1 TRBJ2-5
CSVALSTYEQYF TGCAGCGTTGCCCTAAGTACCTACGAGCAGTACTTC TRBV29-1 . . TRBJ2-7
CASSYFGQKETQYF TGTGCCAGCAGTTACTTCGGTCAAAAAGAGACCCAGTACTTC TRBV6-2/TRBV6-3 . . TRBJ2-5
CASGRATTTDTQYF TGTGCCAGCGGTCGGGCTACCACGACAGATACGCAGTATTTT TRBV6-5 few . TRBJ2-3
CASSPSGNYGEQFF TGCGCCAGCAGCCCTAGCGGGAACTATGGTGAGCAGTTCTTC TRBV4-3 . TRBD2 TRBJ2-1
CSAGTSGSPDTQYF TGCAGTGCGGGGACTAGCGGGAGTCCGGATACGCAGTATTTT TRBV20-1 . TRBD2 TRBJ2-3
CSVARTSRVYNEQFF TGCAGCGTCGCCAGGACTAGCAGAGTCTACAATGAGCAGTTCTTC TRBV29-1 . TRBD2 TRBJ2-1
CSARDRGPGLNEKLFF TGCAGTGCTAGAGATCGGGGCCCGGGACTTAATGAAAAACTGTTTTTT TRBV20-1 . . TRBJ1-4
CASSLGADSGNTIYF TGCGCCAGCAGCTTGGGTGCAGACTCTGGAAACACCATATATTTT TRBV5-1 few . TRBJ1-3
CASSDYSEAFF TGTGCCAGCAGTGACTACAGTGAAGCTTTCTTT TRBV2 many . TRBJ1-1
CSASGAPREPSTDTQYF TGCAGTGCTTCTGGGGCGCCGCGGGAGCCTAGCACAGATACGCAGTATTTT TRBV20-1 . TRBD2 TRBJ2-3